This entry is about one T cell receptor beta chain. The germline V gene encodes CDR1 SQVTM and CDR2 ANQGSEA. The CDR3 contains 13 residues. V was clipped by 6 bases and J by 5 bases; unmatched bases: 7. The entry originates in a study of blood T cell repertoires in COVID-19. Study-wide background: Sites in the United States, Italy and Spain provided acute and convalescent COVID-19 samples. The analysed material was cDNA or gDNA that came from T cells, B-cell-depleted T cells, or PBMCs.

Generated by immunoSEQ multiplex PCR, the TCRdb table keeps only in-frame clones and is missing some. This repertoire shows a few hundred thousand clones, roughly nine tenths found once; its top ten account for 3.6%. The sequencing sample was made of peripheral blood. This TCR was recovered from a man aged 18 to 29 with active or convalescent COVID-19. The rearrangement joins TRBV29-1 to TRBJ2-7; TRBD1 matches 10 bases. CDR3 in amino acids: CSVQRTGGNEQYF. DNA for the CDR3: TGCAGCGTACAGAGGACAGGGGGGAACGAGCAGTACTTC.